This passage covers 16 T cell receptor beta chains from one sample sequenced in a study of PD-L1 blockade in urothelial cancer. The data were produced by immunoSEQ multiplex PCR, yet TCRdb's version contains in-frame clones alone and is incomplete. The data contain just under 45,000 clones, 83% of them singletons. Sample time point: peripheral blood 6 weeks after treatment start. The material was PBMCs, obtained around atezolizumab (anti-PD-L1) treatment. The receptors here all came from a man between 60 and 70 years old with urothelial cancer.

The chain recombines TRBV5-1 with TRBJ2-3; 8 nucleotides agree with TRBD1. This CDR3 has 16 amino acids. Germline trimming cut 0 bases from V and 0 bases from J; bases unmatched to any gene: 3. CDR1 SGHRS and CDR2 YFSETQ come from the germline V gene. The CDR3 DNA is TGCGCCAGCAGCTTGGGGTACAGGGGGAGCACAGATACGCAGTATTTT. This gives the protein CASSLGYRGSTDTQYF.

The chain joins TRBV4-2 to TRBJ1-2; 8 bases agree with TRBD1. Germline trimming cut 3 bases from V and 6 bases from J; bases unmatched to any gene: 12. This CDR3 comprises 16 residues. CDR1 is LGHNA, CDR2 YNFKEQ, per germline. CDR3 DNA: TGTGCCAGCAGCCACCGACAGGGGTCCGACGGGAATGGCTACACCTTC. This gives the protein CASSHRQGSDGNGYTF.

This clone was recorded only once. CDR3 protein: CAAEGGSYEQYF. In nucleotides, the CDR3 is TGTGCCGCAGAGGGAGGCTCCTACGAGCAGTACTTC. The chain uses TRBV6-6 and TRBJ2-7; D may be TRBD2 (6 bases). The ends were cut back, 11 bases at V and 0 bases at J, with 11 bases in the middle. CDR3 length: 12 amino acids. Per germline, CDR1 MNHNY and CDR2 SVGAGI (reference sequence).

This rearrangement joins TRBV6-4 to TRBJ1-2; TRBD1 is a possible D gene (6 bases). This CDR3 comprises 14 residues. V lost 6 bases, J lost 4 bases, and 15 bases lay in between. Germline V gives CDR1 MRHNA, CDR2 SNTAGT. CDR3 in amino acids: CASRPKQGSYGYTF. CDR3 nucleotides: TGTGCCAGCAGGCCCAAACAGGGTTCCTATGGCTACACCTTC.

This sequence joins TRBV27 and TRBJ1-1; the D is unclear. The V and J ends lost 3 bases and 4 bases respectively, with 12 bases between them. CDR3 length: 14 amino acids. Looked up from germline, CDR1 is MNHEY and CDR2 is SMNVEV (reference sequence). The CDR3 is CASSFDNIGTEAFF. The CDR3 nucleotides are TGTGCCAGCAGTTTCGACAACATCGGCACTGAAGCTTTCTTT.

This sequence joins TRBV6-5 and TRBJ2-5; no clear D. Trimming took 6 bases from V and 4 from J, leaving 12 bases between them. The germline V gene has CDR1 MNHEY and CDR2 SVGAGI. This CDR3 has 13 residues. CDR3 coding DNA: TGTGCCAGCAGCTTACAGATGGGAGAGACCCAGTACTTC. Protein product: CASSLQMGETQYF.

The chain is built from TRBV6-1 and TRBJ1-1; 8 bases line up with TRBD1. The CDR3 loop spans 15 amino acids. Germline lookup yields CDR1 MNHNS and CDR2 SASEGT. Trimming took 9 bases from V and 3 from J; bases not matched to a gene: 12. The CDR3 DNA reads TGTGCCAGTATAGGGACAGGCGAGCCTCACACTGAAGCTTTCTTT. As protein: CASIGTGEPHTEAFF.

The rearrangement joins TRBV6-5 to TRBJ2-7; 8 bases fit TRBD1. V shed 10 bases and J 2 bases; nucleotides not matched to a gene: 10. The V gene's germline CDR1 is MNHEY and CDR2 SVGAGI. This CDR3 is built from 14 residues. Here the CDR3 DNA reads TGTGCCACCTCTCCAGGGGGCACCACCTACGAGCAGTACTTC. Translated: CATSPGGTTYEQYF.

The V call is TRBV10-3, the J call TRBJ2-5, with D possibly matching TRBD1 (5 bases). V gave up 2 bases and J gave up 5 bases, with 15 bases separating them. This CDR3 is built from 15 residues. CDR1 ENHRY and CDR2 SYGVKD come from the germline V gene. CDR3 sequence: CAISEQAGSAETQYF. In nucleotides, the CDR3 is TGTGCCATCAGTGAGCAGGCAGGGTCGGCGGAGACCCAGTACTTC.

The rearrangement links TRBV14 to TRBJ1-6, with D possibly matching TRBD1 (5 bases). Germline CDR1 SGHDN, CDR2 FVKESK. The CDR3 runs 16 residues. The germline V and J ends were trimmed by 3 bases and 3 bases, with 12 bases remaining between them. Written as DNA, the CDR3 is TGTGCCAGCAGCCAGGGGGGAATAGGCTATAATTCACCCCTCCACTTT. Residues: CASSQGGIGYNSPLHF.

In DNA form, the CDR3 reads TGTGCCAGCAGTGGGGCGGGGGGGCCCCCCCTTTTGTTCTTC. Protein: CASSGAGGPPLLFF. J is TRBJ2-1 and V is TRBV2; 9 bases are shared with TRBD2. The CDR3 length is 14 residues. With V trimmed by 4 bases and J by 15 bases, 13 bases remained unmatched. From germline, CDR1 is SNHLY and CDR2 FYNNEI.

V and J are TRBV7-3 and TRBJ2-3; D unresolved. V dropped 2 bases and J dropped 2 bases, with 8 bases sitting between them. The CDR3 totals 14 residues. The germline gives CDR1 SGHTA, CDR2 FQGTGA. The CDR3 DNA sequence: TGTGCCAGCAGCTTATCTGCGGCCACAGATACGCAGTATTTT. As protein: CASSLSAATDTQYF.

This clone was observed a few times. This rearrangement joins TRBV7-6 to TRBJ1-6, with D tentatively TRBD1 (5 bases). The CDR3 runs 13 residues. CDR1 and CDR2 (germline): SGHVS, FNYEAQ. Trimming cost V 11 bases and J 7 bases, with 15 bases left between them. This CDR3 is CAVGGRANSPLHF. Written as DNA, the CDR3 is TGTGCCGTCGGGGGAAGGGCGAATTCACCCCTCCACTTT. Complete variable domain (other parts from reference TRBV7-6 and TRBJ1-6): GAGVSQSPRYKVTKRGQDVALRCDPISGHVSLYWYRQALGQGPEFLTYFNYEAQQDKSGLPNDRFSAERPEGSISTLTIQRTEQRDSAMYRCAVGGRANSPLHFGNGTRLTVT.

The J gene is TRBJ1-5, the V gene TRBV9, with D unclear. Trimming stripped 3 bases from V and 10 bases from J, with 11 bases between. Germline V lookup: CDR1 SGDLS, CDR2 YYNGEE. This CDR3 is 12 amino acids long. For the CDR3, the DNA is TGTGCCAGCAGCGCCGGGGAGGGTCCCCAGCATTTT. Protein: CASSAGEGPQHF. Drawing the rest from reference TRBV9 and TRBJ1-5, the complete variable domain is DSGVTQTPKHLITATGQRVTLRCSPRSGDLSVYWYQQSLDQGLQFLIQYYNGEERAKGNILERFSAQQFPDLHSELNLSSLELGDSALYFCASSAGEGPQHFGDGTRLSIL.

V is TRBV28 and J is TRBJ1-5; 7 positions match TRBD1. The CDR3 consists of 16 residues. The ends lost 6 bases at V and 3 bases at J; junction bases unmatched: 11. Germline V gene sequence: CDR1 MDHEN, CDR2 SYDVKM. The CDR3 DNA sequence: TGTGCCAGCAGGATAGGGGGCTCGTTTTTCAATCAGCCCCAGCATTTT. Translation: CASRIGGSFFNQPQHF.

Here the CDR3 DNA reads TGTGCCAGCAGGGAGAAAGCGGGACAGGGGGCTCGGGAGCAGTACTTC. Amino acids: CASREKAGQGAREQYF. V is TRBV2 and J is TRBJ2-7, with 12 bases lining up with TRBD1. V was pared by 6 bases and J by 7 bases, with 13 bases of the junction left unmatched. Germline loops: CDR1 SNHLY, CDR2 FYNNEI. The CDR3 is 16 residues long.